One and the same sample provided the 21 T cell receptor beta chains below, sequenced in a study of PD-1 blockade in classical Hodgkin lymphoma. The time point is: newly diagnosed, previously untreated cHL patient sample. Isolation of CD4+ T cells from thawed PBMCs was performed by magnetic negative selection. Here immunoSEQ multiplex PCR was the method, and the copy in TCRdb shows in-frame clones only, minus some. There are 30,000 to 40,000 clones in the sample; about 89% occur only once, and under 0.25% lies in the top ten. The sequencing sample was made of CD4+ T cells from blood. These receptors were obtained from a human donor with classical Hodgkin lymphoma.

This chain joins TRBV28 and TRBJ1-5; D not resolved. Germline V gives CDR1 MDHEN, CDR2 SYDVKM. V was shortened by 4 bases and J by 6 bases, with 4 bases between the two germline ends. The CDR3 length is 11 residues. CDR3 DNA sequence: TGTGCCAGCAGTTATGCTCAGCCCCAGCATTTT. Amino acid sequence: CASSYAQPQHF. The full variable domain, with the rest looked up from reference TRBV28 and TRBJ1-5, is DVKVTQSSRYLVKRTGEKVFLECVQDMDHENMFWYRQDPGLGLRLIYFSYDVKMKEKGDIPEGYSVSREKKERFSLILESASTNQTSMYLCASSYAQPQHFGDGTRLSIL.

The J gene is TRBJ1-1, the V gene TRBV6-5, with D unresolved. CDR1 MNHEY and CDR2 SVGAGI come from the germline V gene. Trimming stripped 2 bases from V and 4 bases from J, with 8 bases between. This CDR3 is built from 13 residues. Written as DNA, the CDR3 is TGTGCCAGCAGTTACAATGGGTTCACTGAAGCTTTCTTT. This codes for CASSYNGFTEAFF.

This chain links TRBV19 with TRBJ1-3; D possibly corresponds to TRBD1 (6 bases). The germline V and J ends were trimmed by 6 bases and 10 bases, with 22 bases remaining between them. The CDR3 loop spans 15 amino acids. Germline lookup yields CDR1 LNHDA and CDR2 SQIVND (reference sequence). The CDR3 bases are TGTGCCAGTAGCCGAGGGGGACCCCGTTTAGGGACCATATATTTT. Amino acid sequence: CASSRGGPRLGTIYF.

This clone appeared a few times. DNA for the CDR3: TGTGCCAGCAGTCGACAGGGGGCGGGCACCGGGGAGCTGTTTTTT. It specifies CASSRQGAGTGELFF. The chain couples TRBV6-1 to TRBJ2-2; 10 bases are shared with TRBD1. The V gene's germline CDR1 is MNHNS and CDR2 SASEGT. This CDR3 comprises 15 residues. The V and J ends lost 5 bases and 4 bases, in that order; junction bases with no gene match: 4.

The chain carries TRBV6-1 and TRBJ2-2; possibly TRBD1 or TRBD2 for D (6 bases each). Trimming pared 4 bases from V and 6 bases from J, leaving 21 bases between. This CDR3 has 17 residues. Germline values: CDR1 MNHNS, CDR2 SASEGT. As DNA, the CDR3 is TGTGCCAGCAGTGCTTTTGGGGGGCCCGTAGGAGCCGGGGAGCTGTTTTTT. As protein: CASSAFGGPVGAGELFF.

The V gene is TRBV27, the J gene TRBJ2-1, with D possibly matching TRBD1 (6 bases). The CDR3 extends over 13 amino acids. CDR1 and CDR2 from the germline V gene are MNHEY and SMNVEV (reference sequence). V dropped 4 bases and J dropped 7 bases, with 11 bases sitting between them. The CDR3 DNA sequence: TGTGCCAGCAGTTATAAACAGGGTAATGAGCAGTTCTTC. It is translated as CASSYKQGNEQFF.

The V and J genes are TRBV5-5 and TRBJ1-5; no clear D gene. This CDR3 is built from 14 residues. V lost 4 bases and J lost 3, with 11 bases in between. Germline lookup yields CDR1 SGHKS and CDR2 YYEKEE (reference sequence). The CDR3 protein is CASSLNSVNQPQHF. The DNA of the CDR3 is TGTGCCAGCAGCCTGAACAGCGTCAATCAGCCCCAGCATTTT. The variable domain in full, completed from reference TRBV5-5 and TRBJ1-5, reads DAGVTQSPTHLIKTRGQQVTLRCSPISGHKSVSWYQQVLGQGPQFIFQYYEKEERGRGNFPDRFSARQFPNYSSELNVNALLLGDSALYLCASSLNSVNQPQHFGDGTRLSIL.

This clone was observed a handful of times. V and J are TRBV9 and TRBJ1-3; D is possibly TRBD1 (5 bases). V was cut by 0 bases and J by 2 bases, with 15 bases left in between. The CDR3 length is 17 residues. The germline gives CDR1 SGDLS, CDR2 YYNGEE. The CDR3 nucleotides read TGTGCCAGCAGCGTAGAACCCGCGGGACCCCCTGGAAACACCATATATTTT. Protein sequence: CASSVEPAGPPGNTIYF.

This sequence joins TRBV7-2 and TRBJ2-7; D may be TRBD1 (6 bases). V was shortened by 4 bases and J by 2 bases, with 15 bases between the two germline ends. The CDR3 spans 15 residues. Germline CDR1 and CDR2: SGHTA and FQGNSA. Here the CDR3 DNA reads TGTGCCAGCAGCTCATACAGGGAAATCGCCTACGAGCAGTACTTC. It is translated as CASSSYREIAYEQYF. Full variable domain (missing parts from reference TRBV7-2 and TRBJ2-7): GAGVSQSPSNKVTEKGKDVELRCDPISGHTALYWYRQSLGQGLEFLIYFQGNSAPDKSGLPSDRFSAERTGGSVSTLTIQRTQQEDSAVYLCASSSYREIAYEQYFGPGTRLTVT.

The chain carries TRBV6-5 and TRBJ2-2, with D possibly matching TRBD1 (5 bases). The V and J ends lost 6 bases and 2 bases respectively, with 13 bases between them. The V gene's germline CDR1 is MNHEY and CDR2 SVGAGI. This CDR3 has 15 amino acids. The chain's CDR3 is CASSLGQTNTGELFF. In nucleotides, the CDR3 is TGTGCCAGCAGCCTGGGGCAGACAAACACCGGGGAGCTGTTTTTT.

The chain uses TRBV5-6 and TRBJ2-2, with D perhaps matching TRBD1 (6 bases). The CDR3 contains 15 residues. Deletions cut 2 bases from V and 2 bases from J, with 10 bases between. CDR1 and CDR2 (germline): SGHDT, YYEEEE. CDR3 residues: CASSFRRGNTGELFF. CDR3 DNA: TGTGCCAGCAGCTTTCGCAGGGGCAACACCGGGGAGCTGTTTTTT. The full variable domain, completed using reference TRBV5-6 and TRBJ2-2, is DAGVTQSPTHLIKTRGQQVTLRCSPKSGHDTVSWYQQALGQGPQFIFQYYEEEERQRGNFPDRFSGHQFPNYSSELNVNALLLGDSALYLCASSFRRGNTGELFFGEGSRLTVL.

The rearrangement links TRBV20-1 to TRBJ2-3; unclear D gene. The V end lost 3 bases, the J end lost 6 bases, and 7 bases lay between the germline ends. Germline lookup yields CDR1 DFQATT and CDR2 SNEGSKA (reference sequence). The CDR3 length is 11 residues. CDR3 nucleotide sequence: TGCAGTGCTAGGTTAGTGGATACGCAGTATTTT. Translating gives CSARLVDTQYF.

The rearrangement uses TRBV11-2 and TRBJ1-1; maybe TRBD1 (5 bases). V gave up 8 bases and J gave up 10 bases, with 20 bases separating them. This CDR3 contains 13 residues. The germline gives CDR1 SGHAT, CDR2 FQNNGV. The CDR3 reads CASAGTQLGGAFF. For the CDR3, the DNA is TGTGCCAGCGCCGGGACCCAACTTGGGGGAGCTTTCTTT.

This sequence joins TRBV29-1 and TRBJ1-1; perhaps TRBD1 as D (5 bases). Trimming took off 4 bases at V and 3 bases at J, with 9 bases between the two ends. The germline CDR1 and CDR2 sequences are SQVTM and ANQGSEA. This CDR3 is built from 12 residues. The CDR3 region is CSVGRTYTEAFF. The CDR3 region has the DNA TGCAGCGTTGGCAGGACATACACTGAAGCTTTCTTT.

The rearrangement joins TRBV7-2 to TRBJ2-7, with D unresolved. CDR3 size: 15 residues. Between the trimmed V and J ends, which lost 1 base and 4 bases, there was a span of 14 bases. From germline, CDR1 is SGHTA and CDR2 FQGNSA. The CDR3 nucleotides read TGTGCCAGCAGCTTAGATCGAGTAGGGTGGTACGAGCAGTACTTC. Translated, it gives CASSLDRVGWYEQYF.

The V call is TRBV6-1, the J call TRBJ1-4, with no clear D. Trimming took 3 bases from V and 8 from J, leaving 4 bases between them. The CDR3 loop spans 11 amino acids. Germline-derived CDR1 and CDR2 are MNHNS and SASEGT. CDR3 loop: CASSETEKLFF. The CDR3 nucleotides read TGTGCCAGCAGTGAGACCGAAAAACTGTTTTTT.

This clone was counted a single time. The chain recombines TRBV29-1 with TRBJ2-1; D might be TRBD2 (7 bases). The CDR3 is made up of 12 amino acids. Germline V CDR1 and CDR2: SQVTM, ANQGSEA. Trimming removed 6 bases from V and 8 bases from J, with 14 bases in between. The CDR3 DNA reads TGCAGCGTCCACGGAGGGGGGGATGAGCAGTTCTTC. It translates to CSVHGGGDEQFF.

The chain carries TRBV10-3 and TRBJ1-3, with D unclear. With 10 bases removed from V and 0 bases from J, the gap between germline ends came to 13 bases. There are 14 residues in the CDR3. Germline lookup yields CDR1 ENHRY and CDR2 SYGVKD. This CDR3 is CATDTGNSGNTIYF. CDR3 sequence (DNA): TGTGCCACTGATACTGGGAACTCTGGAAACACCATATATTTT.

This chain uses TRBV4-1 with TRBJ1-1, with D possibly being TRBD1 (6 bases). Per the germline V gene, CDR1 is MGHRA and CDR2 is YSYEKL. CDR3 length equals 16 residues. With 3 bases removed from V and 1 base from J, the gap between germline ends came to 15 bases. For the CDR3, the DNA is TGCGCCAGCAGCCAGGACCGCAGGGGAACGAACACTGAAGCTTTCTTT. Encoded protein: CASSQDRRGTNTEAFF.

The V and J genes are TRBV29-1 and TRBJ2-1; D not resolved. Germline V gene lookup returns CDR1 SQVTM and CDR2 ANQGSEA. The ends were cut back, 1 base at V and 4 bases at J, with 2 bases in the middle. This CDR3 is built from 11 residues. For the CDR3, the DNA is TGCAGCGTTGAAGTGTACAATGAGCAGTTCTTC. Amino acid sequence: CSVEVYNEQFF.

The V and J genes are TRBV2 and TRBJ2-7, with D uncertain. CDR1 and CDR2 (germline): SNHLY, FYNNEI. V dropped 5 bases and J dropped 3 bases, with 5 bases sitting between them. The CDR3 loop spans 11 amino acids. This chain's CDR3 is CASSQFYEQYF. The CDR3 DNA follows: TGTGCCAGCAGTCAATTCTACGAGCAGTACTTC.